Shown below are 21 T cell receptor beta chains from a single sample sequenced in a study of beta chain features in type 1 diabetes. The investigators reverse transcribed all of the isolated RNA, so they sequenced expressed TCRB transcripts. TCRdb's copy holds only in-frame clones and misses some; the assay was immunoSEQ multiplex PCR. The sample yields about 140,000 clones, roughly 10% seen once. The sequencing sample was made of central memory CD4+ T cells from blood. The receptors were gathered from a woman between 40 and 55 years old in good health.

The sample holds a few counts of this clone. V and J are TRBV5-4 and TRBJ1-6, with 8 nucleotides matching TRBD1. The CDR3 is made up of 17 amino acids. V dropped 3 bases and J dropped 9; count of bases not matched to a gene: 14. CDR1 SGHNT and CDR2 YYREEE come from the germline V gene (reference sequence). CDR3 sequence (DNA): TGTGCCAGCAGCTCGAAGACAGGGGCCTACCGCAGTTCACCCCTCCACTTT. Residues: CASSSKTGAYRSSPLHF.

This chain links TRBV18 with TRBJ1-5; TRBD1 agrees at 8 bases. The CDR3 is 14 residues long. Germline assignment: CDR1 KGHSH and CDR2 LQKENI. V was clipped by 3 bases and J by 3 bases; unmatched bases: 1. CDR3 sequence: CASSPGQANQPQHF. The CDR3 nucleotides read TGTGCCAGCTCACCGGGACAGGCCAATCAGCCCCAGCATTTT.

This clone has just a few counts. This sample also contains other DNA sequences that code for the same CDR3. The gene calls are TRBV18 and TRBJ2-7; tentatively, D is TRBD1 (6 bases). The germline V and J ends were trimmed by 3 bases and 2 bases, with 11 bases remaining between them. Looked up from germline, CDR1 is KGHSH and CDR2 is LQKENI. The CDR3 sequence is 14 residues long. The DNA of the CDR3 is TGTGCCAGCTCACCCCCCACAGGGCCCTACGAGCAGTACTTC. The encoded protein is CASSPPTGPYEQYF.

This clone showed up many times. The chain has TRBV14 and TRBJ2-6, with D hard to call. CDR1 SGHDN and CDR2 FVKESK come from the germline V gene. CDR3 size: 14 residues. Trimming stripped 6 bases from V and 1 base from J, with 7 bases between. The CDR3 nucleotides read TGTGCCAGCAGTAGGAGTTCTGGGGCCAACGTCCTGACTTTC. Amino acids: CASSRSSGANVLTF.

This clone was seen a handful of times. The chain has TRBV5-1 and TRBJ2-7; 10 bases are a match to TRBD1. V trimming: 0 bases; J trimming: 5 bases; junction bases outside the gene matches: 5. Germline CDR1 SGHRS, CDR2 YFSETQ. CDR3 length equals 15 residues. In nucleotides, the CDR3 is TGCGCCAGCAGCTTGGCTGGGACAGGGGTGGACGAGCAGTACTTC. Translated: CASSLAGTGVDEQYF.

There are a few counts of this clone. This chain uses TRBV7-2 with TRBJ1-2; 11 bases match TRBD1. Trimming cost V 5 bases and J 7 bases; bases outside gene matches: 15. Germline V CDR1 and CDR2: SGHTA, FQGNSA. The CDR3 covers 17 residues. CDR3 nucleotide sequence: TGTGCCAGCAGCCCACGGACAGGGGGCTTGGTGGGCCTTGGCTACACCTTC. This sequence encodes CASSPRTGGLVGLGYTF.

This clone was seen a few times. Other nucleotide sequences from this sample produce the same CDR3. The CDR3 DNA sequence: TGTGCCAGCAGCTTAGGACTAGCGGGGGGGACAACAGATACGCAGTATTTT. Protein sequence: CASSLGLAGGTTDTQYF. The V call is TRBV7-2, the J call TRBJ2-3; the match to TRBD2 covers 14 bases. CDR3 length equals 17 residues. Germline V gene sequence: CDR1 SGHTA, CDR2 FQGNSA. V shed 1 base, J shed 3 bases, and the junction held 3 bases outside the gene matches.

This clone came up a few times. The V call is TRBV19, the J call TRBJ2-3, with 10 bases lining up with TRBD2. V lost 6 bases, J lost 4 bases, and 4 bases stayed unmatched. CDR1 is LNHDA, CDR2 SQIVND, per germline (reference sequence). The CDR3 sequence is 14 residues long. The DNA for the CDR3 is TGTGCCAGTAGAGAGCGGGGGGGCCCAGATACGCAGTATTTT. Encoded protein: CASRERGGPDTQYF.

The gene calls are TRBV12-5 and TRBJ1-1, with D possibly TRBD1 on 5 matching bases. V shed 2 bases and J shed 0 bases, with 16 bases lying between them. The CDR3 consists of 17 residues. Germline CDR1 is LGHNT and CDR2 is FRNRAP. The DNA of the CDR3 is TGTGCTAGTGGTTTGATAGTGACAGCCCTAATGAACACTGAAGCTTTCTTT. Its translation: CASGLIVTALMNTEAFF.

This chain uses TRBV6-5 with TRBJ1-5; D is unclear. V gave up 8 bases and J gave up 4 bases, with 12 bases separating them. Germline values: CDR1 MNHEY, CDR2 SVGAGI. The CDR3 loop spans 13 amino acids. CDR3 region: CASAKGGNQPQHF. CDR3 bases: TGTGCCAGCGCCAAGGGCGGGAATCAGCCCCAGCATTTT.

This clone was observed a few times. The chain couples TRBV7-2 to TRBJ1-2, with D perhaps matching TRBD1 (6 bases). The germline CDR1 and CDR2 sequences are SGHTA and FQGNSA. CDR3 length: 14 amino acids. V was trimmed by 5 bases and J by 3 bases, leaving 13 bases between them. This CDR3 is CASSPTGQHYGYTF. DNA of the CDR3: TGTGCCAGCAGCCCGACCGGACAGCACTATGGCTACACCTTC.

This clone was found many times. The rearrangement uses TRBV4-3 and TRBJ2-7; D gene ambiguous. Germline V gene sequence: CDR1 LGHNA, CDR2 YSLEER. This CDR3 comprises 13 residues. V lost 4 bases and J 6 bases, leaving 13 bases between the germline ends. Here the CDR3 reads CASSPPGELEQYF. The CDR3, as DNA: TGCGCCAGCAGCCCGCCCGGTGAGCTCGAGCAGTACTTC.

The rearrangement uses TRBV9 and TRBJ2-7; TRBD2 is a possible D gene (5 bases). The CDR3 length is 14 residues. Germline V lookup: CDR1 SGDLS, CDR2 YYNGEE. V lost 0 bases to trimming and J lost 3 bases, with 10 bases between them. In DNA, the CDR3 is TGTGCCAGCAGCGTAGGTCTAGACTACTACGAGCAGTACTTC. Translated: CASSVGLDYYEQYF.

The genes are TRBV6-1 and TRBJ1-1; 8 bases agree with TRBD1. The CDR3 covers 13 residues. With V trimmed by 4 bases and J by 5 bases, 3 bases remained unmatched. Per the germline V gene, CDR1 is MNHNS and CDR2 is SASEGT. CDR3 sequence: CASSGTGRTEAFF. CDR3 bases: TGTGCCAGCAGTGGGACAGGGCGGACTGAAGCTTTCTTT.

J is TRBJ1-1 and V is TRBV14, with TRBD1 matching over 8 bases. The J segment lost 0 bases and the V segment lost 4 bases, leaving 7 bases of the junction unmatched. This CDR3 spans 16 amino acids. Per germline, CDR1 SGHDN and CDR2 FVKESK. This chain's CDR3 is CASSPNRGTLNTEAFF. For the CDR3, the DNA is TGTGCCAGCAGCCCTAACAGGGGGACCTTGAACACTGAAGCTTTCTTT.

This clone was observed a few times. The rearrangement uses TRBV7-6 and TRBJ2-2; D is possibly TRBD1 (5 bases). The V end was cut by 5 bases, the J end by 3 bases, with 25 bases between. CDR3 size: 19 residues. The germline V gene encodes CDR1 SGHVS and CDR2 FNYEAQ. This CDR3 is CASSRTRKKQAPDTGELFF. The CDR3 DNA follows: TGTGCCAGCAGCCGAACGCGGAAAAAACAGGCTCCCGACACCGGGGAGCTGTTTTTT.

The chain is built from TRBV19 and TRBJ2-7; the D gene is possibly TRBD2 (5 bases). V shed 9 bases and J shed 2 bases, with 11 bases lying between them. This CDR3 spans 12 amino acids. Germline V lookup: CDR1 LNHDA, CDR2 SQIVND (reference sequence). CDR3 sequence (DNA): TGTGCCAGCCTAGCCCCAACCTACGAGCAGTACTTC. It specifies CASLAPTYEQYF.

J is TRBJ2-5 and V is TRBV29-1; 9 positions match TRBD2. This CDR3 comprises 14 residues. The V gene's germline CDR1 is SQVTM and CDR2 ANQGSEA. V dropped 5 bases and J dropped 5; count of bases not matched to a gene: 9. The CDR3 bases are TGCAGCGTTCCGGGGACTAGCTTTCGGGAGACCCAGTACTTC. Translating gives CSVPGTSFRETQYF. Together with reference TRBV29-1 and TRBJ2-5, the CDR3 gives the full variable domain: SAVISQKPSRDICQRGTSLTIQCQVDSQVTMMFWYRQQPGQSLTLIATANQGSEATYESGFVIDKFPISRPNLTFSTLTVSNMSPEDSSIYLCSVPGTSFRETQYFGPGTRLLVL.

In nucleotides, the CDR3 is TGTGCCATCAGTGCCGGAGGGAACAATTCACCCCTCCACTTT. This sequence encodes CAISAGGNNSPLHF. The rearrangement uses TRBV10-3 and TRBJ1-6; D not certain. Per germline, CDR1 ENHRY and CDR2 SYGVKD. The CDR3 has 14 amino acids. V was clipped by 4 bases and J by 7 bases, with 11 bases between them.

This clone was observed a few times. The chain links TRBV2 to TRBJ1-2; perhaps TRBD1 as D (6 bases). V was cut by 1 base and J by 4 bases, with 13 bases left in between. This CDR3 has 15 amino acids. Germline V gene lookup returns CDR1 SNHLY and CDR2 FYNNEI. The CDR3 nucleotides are TGTGCCAGCAGTGAAGGTGGCAGGGGAACCTATGGCTACACCTTC. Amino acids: CASSEGGRGTYGYTF.

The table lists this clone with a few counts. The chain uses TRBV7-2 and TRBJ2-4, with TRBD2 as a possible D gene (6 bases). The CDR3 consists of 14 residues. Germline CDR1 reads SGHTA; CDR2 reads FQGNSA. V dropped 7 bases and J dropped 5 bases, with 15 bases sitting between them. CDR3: CASKVAAPENIQYF. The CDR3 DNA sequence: TGTGCCAGCAAGGTAGCGGCGCCCGAAAACATTCAGTACTTC.